This TCR beta chain was captured in a study of OX40 agonist ivuxolimab in advanced cancers. Findings and caveats of the study: By week 6 at 0.1 to 3.0 mg/kg, blood CD4+ and CD8+ T cells had expanded clonally.

Profiled with immunoSEQ multiplex PCR; TCRdb holds only in-frame clones, not every one. This table has 65,000 to 80,000 clones, 80% to 95% appearing once. This CDR3 comprises 16 residues. Trimming stripped 2 bases from V and 3 bases from J, with 16 bases between. CDR1 is SGHNT, CDR2 YYREEE, per germline (reference sequence). About this clone itself: Its antigen remains unknown.

The study sampled blood at baseline, cycle 4 day 1, and cycle 7 day 1. The sample consisted of CD4+ or CD8+ T cells sorted from blood, taken in a trial of the OX40 agonist ivuxolimab. The sequence was collected from an adult with an advanced solid tumor such as melanoma, head and neck, liver or kidney cancer. The chain is built from TRBV5-4 and TRBJ2-3; D remains unclear. CDR3 bases: TGTGCCAGCAGCTTATCCGACCGGGTGGTTACAGATACGCAGTATTTT. It translates to CASSLSDRVVTDTQYF.